Listed below are T cell receptor beta chains from one sample, sequenced in a study of shared clonotypes between healthy human individuals. Sequenced by immunoSEQ multiplex PCR; TCRdb stores in-frame clones only, minus some. The data show hundreds of thousands of clones, approximately 79% seen once. Sequenced sample: memory CD4+ T cells sorted from blood. Receptors were obtained from a woman aged 25-40 years in good health. The CDR3 runs from the conserved cysteine through the conserved F or W. D genes are given only for firm matches. Clone size is shown for a subset of rows, as once, few, many or a class of expanded clone.

CASSWTGLDYGYTF	TGTGCCAGCAGCTGGACAGGTTTGGACTATGGCTACACCTTC	TRBV5-4	TRBJ1-2	TRBD1	NA
CASSFFAGREQYF	TGCGCCAGCAGCTTTTTCGCAGGGAGGGAGCAGTACTTC	TRBV5-1	TRBJ2-7	NA	NA
CASSPGQGSYEQYF	TGCGCCAGCAGCCCTGGACAGGGGTCTTACGAGCAGTACTTC	TRBV5-1	TRBJ2-7	TRBD1	NA
CASSLRGDEQYF	TGCGCCAGCAGCTTGAGAGGGGATGAGCAGTACTTC	TRBV5-1	TRBJ2-7	NA	NA
CASRYSGGPQEQYF	TGTGCCAGCAGGTACTCGGGAGGGCCGCAGGAGCAGTACTTC	TRBV11-2	TRBJ2-7	TRBD2	few
CAWARDNLNYEQYF	TGTGCCTGGGCCCGGGACAATCTTAACTACGAGCAGTACTTC	TRBV30	TRBJ2-7	NA	NA
CASSQGAWANVLTF	TGTGCCAGCAGTCAGGGGGCCTGGGCCAACGTCCTGACTTTC	TRBV5-8	TRBJ2-6	TRBD1	few
CASTTLISPSGLYEQYF	TGTGCCAGCACCACCCTTATTTCACCTAGCGGTCTATACGAGCAGTACTTC	TRBV7-8	TRBJ2-7	TRBD2	NA
CASSPGLAATYEQYF	TGTGCCAGCAGCCCGGGACTAGCTGCAACCTACGAGCAGTACTTC	TRBV5-6	TRBJ2-7	TRBD2	NA
CASSSPRQGGYEQYF	TGTGCCAGCAGTTCTCCCCGACAGGGAGGCTACGAGCAGTACTTC	TRBV6-5	TRBJ2-7	NA	NA
CAIRRPESTDTQYF	TGTGCCATCAGGCGACCCGAAAGCACAGATACGCAGTATTTT	TRBV10-3	TRBJ2-3	NA	NA
CASSFSAASYEQYF	TGTGCCAGCAGCTTTTCCGCAGCCTCCTACGAGCAGTACTTC	TRBV5-5	TRBJ2-7	NA	NA
CASTRLAGLYEQYF	TGTGCCAGCACCAGACTAGCGGGACTCTACGAGCAGTACTTC	TRBV28	TRBJ2-7	TRBD2	many
CASSTYGANNEQFF	TGCGCCAGCAGCACCTACGGGGCAAACAATGAGCAGTTCTTC	TRBV5-1	TRBJ2-1	NA	NA
CASSTSGLGGYTF	TGTGCCAGCTCAACTTCGGGGTTAGGTGGCTACACCTTC	TRBV18	TRBJ1-2	NA	NA
CASSQDTWILTHLRDRGQYF	TGCGCCAGCAGCCAAGATACCTGGATACTCACACACCTCCGGGACAGGGGGCAGTACTTC	TRBV4-1	TRBJ2-7	TRBD1	NA
CASSRRDRRYQPQHF	TGTGCCAGCAGTCGGAGGGACAGGCGCTATCAGCCCCAGCATTTT	TRBV28	TRBJ1-5	TRBD1	NA
CASSERTDTQYF	TGTGCCAGCAGTGAACGTACAGATACGCAGTATTTT	TRBV2	TRBJ2-3	NA	NA
CAISVLNPTDTQYF	TGTGCCATCAGTGTACTCAATCCGACAGATACGCAGTATTTT	TRBV10-3	TRBJ2-3	NA	NA
CASSGQGLETQYF	TGTGCCAGCAGTGGACAGGGGCTAGAGACCCAGTACTTC	TRBV2	TRBJ2-5	TRBD1	NA
CASRRGGSGANVLTF	TGTGCCAGCAGAAGAGGGGGTTCTGGGGCCAACGTCCTGACTTTC	TRBV14	TRBJ2-6	NA	NA
CASSDGFRGNEQFF	TGCGCCAGCAGTGATGGGTTTAGGGGCAATGAGCAGTTCTTC	TRBV10-1	TRBJ2-1	NA	NA
CASSISRTSDEQFF	TGTGCCAGTAGTATTAGTAGAACGTCCGATGAGCAGTTCTTC	TRBV19	TRBJ2-1	NA	NA
CASSLDLSRRSEKLFF	TGTGCCAGCAGCTTAGATCTTAGCCGGAGGAGTGAAAAACTGTTTTTT	TRBV11-2	TRBJ1-4	NA	NA
CAWSTDMVAFF	TGTGCCTGGAGTACCGACATGGTAGCTTTCTTT	TRBV30	TRBJ1-1	NA	NA
CASSESWWTNLYEQYF	TGTGCCAGCAGTGAATCCTGGTGGACTAACTTATACGAGCAGTACTTC	TRBV6-1	TRBJ2-7	NA	NA
CASTSGASTGNTIYF	TGTGCCAGCACCAGTGGGGCCTCGACTGGAAACACCATATATTTT	TRBV7-9	TRBJ1-3	NA	once
CASSSLGASQETQYF	TGTGCCAGCAGCTCCCTTGGGGCCAGCCAAGAGACCCAGTACTTC	TRBV5-4	TRBJ2-5	NA	NA
CSAPDNEAFF	TGCAGTGCTCCAGACAATGAAGCTTTCTTT	TRBV20-1	TRBJ1-1	NA	NA
CASSLAEGPEQYF	TGCGCCAGCAGCTTGGCCGAGGGACCCGAGCAGTACTTC	TRBV5-1	TRBJ2-7	NA	few
CASSLGPSEDTQYF	TGCGCCAGCAGCTTGGGCCCCTCCGAGGATACGCAGTATTTT	TRBV5-1	TRBJ2-3	NA	once
CASSTLFSGNTIYF	TGTGCCAGCAGTACCCTTTTCTCTGGAAACACCATATATTTT	TRBV28	TRBJ1-3	NA	NA
CASSRSQANTEAFF	TGTGCCAGCAGCAGATCTCAGGCGAACACTGAAGCTTTCTTT	TRBV5-8	TRBJ1-1	NA	NA
CASSLRGAATNEKLFF	TGTGCCAGCAGTTTGAGGGGGGCTGCAACTAATGAAAAACTGTTTTTT	TRBV2	TRBJ1-4	NA	few